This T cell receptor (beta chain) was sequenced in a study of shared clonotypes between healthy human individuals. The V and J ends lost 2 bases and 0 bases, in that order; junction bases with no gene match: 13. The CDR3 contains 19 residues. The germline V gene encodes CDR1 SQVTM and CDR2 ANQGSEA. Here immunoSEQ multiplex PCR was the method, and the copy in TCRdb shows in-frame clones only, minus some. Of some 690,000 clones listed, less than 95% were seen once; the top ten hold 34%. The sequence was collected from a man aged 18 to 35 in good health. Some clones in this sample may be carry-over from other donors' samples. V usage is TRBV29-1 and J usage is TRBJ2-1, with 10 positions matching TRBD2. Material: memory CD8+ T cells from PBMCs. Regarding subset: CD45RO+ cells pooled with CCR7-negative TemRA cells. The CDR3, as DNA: TGCAGCGTTGAATTCACTAGCGGGATTAAGAGGGGCTCCTACAATGAGCAGTTCTTC. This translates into CSVEFTSGIKRGSYNEQFF.